A selection of T cell receptor beta chains follows, all from one sample in a study of siplizumab effects on memory and regulatory T cells. Repertoires were generated with immunoSEQ multiplex PCR, while TCRdb's copy carries only in-frame clones and drops some. In the table there are about 87,000 clones, more than 80% of which are singletons. The sample taken for sequencing was CD4+ T cells sorted from blood. The receptors come from a human donor in good health. The CDR3 runs from the conserved cysteine through the conserved F or W. The D gene is left open where the match is weak. Clone size is not always given. Where it is, it says once, few, many or a class for expanded clones.

D: TRBD2
V: TRBV5-4
size: -
J: TRBJ2-3
CDR3: CASSFSGLADPSQTQYF
DNA: TGTGCCAGCAGCTTCTCTGGACTAGCGGATCCCAGTCAGACGCAGTATTTT

D: TRBD2
V: TRBV5-1
size: -
J: TRBJ2-5
CDR3: CASSPLASGPETQYF
DNA: TGCGCCAGCAGCCCCCTCGCTAGCGGTCCAGAGACCCAGTACTTC

D: TRBD2
V: TRBV5-4
size: -
J: TRBJ2-7
CDR3: CASSFGGTSGSVYEQYF
DNA: TGTGCCAGCAGCTTTGGGGGTACTAGCGGGAGTGTCTACGAGCAGTACTTC

D: TRBD2
V: TRBV7-2
size: -
J: TRBJ2-5
CDR3: CASSFRTSGSETQYF
DNA: TGTGCCAGCAGCTTCAGGACTAGCGGGAGTGAGACCCAGTACTTC

D: -
V: TRBV9
size: -
J: TRBJ2-1
CDR3: CASSVGSVGDEQFF
DNA: TGTGCCAGCAGCGTAGGATCAGTCGGGGATGAGCAGTTCTTC

D: -
V: TRBV4-1
size: -
J: TRBJ2-1
CDR3: CASSQSGSDNEQFF
DNA: TGCGCCAGCAGCCAGAGCGGCTCAGACAATGAGCAGTTCTTC

D: -
V: TRBV5-8
size: -
J: TRBJ2-7
CDR3: CASSWTDFYEQYF
DNA: TGTGCCAGCAGCTGGACAGACTTTTACGAGCAGTACTTC

D: TRBD2
V: TRBV7-6
size: -
J: TRBJ2-7
CDR3: CASSLTSGSYEQYF
DNA: TGTGCCAGCAGCTTGACTAGCGGGAGCTACGAGCAGTACTTC

D: -
V: TRBV5-1
size: once
J: TRBJ1-1
CDR3: CASSPAWTENTEAFF
DNA: TGCGCCAGCAGCCCCGCCTGGACGGAGAACACTGAAGCTTTCTTT

D: TRBD1
V: TRBV7-9
size: few
J: TRBJ2-7
CDR3: CASSPTGGGYEQYF
DNA: TGTGCCAGCAGCCCCACAGGGGGAGGTTACGAGCAGTACTTC

D: -
V: TRBV9
size: once
J: TRBJ2-2
CDR3: CASSVEWGNGELFF
DNA: TGTGCCAGCAGCGTAGAGTGGGGTAACGGGGAGCTGTTTTTT

D: TRBD2
V: TRBV19
size: -
J: TRBJ2-5
CDR3: CASSIERGGETQYF
DNA: TGTGCCAGTAGTATAGAACGGGGGGGAGAGACCCAGTACTTC